The next 19 T cell receptor beta chains were all read from a single sample in a study of CD8+CD57+ T cells in acquired aplastic anemia. The use of genomic DNA as template underpinned the TCR beta VDJ and CDR3 profiling. TCRdb re-derived calls from the reads in MiXCR, one entry per CDR3 protein. Among approximately 180,000 distinct CDR3 sequences, under 55% were seen once, and the ten largest hold more than 1%. For sequencing, patients were chosen who had shown expansion of CD8+CD57+ cells by flow cytometry. The sequencing sample was made of sorted CD4+, CD8+, or CD8+CD57+ T cells (not recorded which) from PBMCs. The receptors originated from a human donor with aplastic anemia.

This clonotype was seen only a few times. Its ends do not fully match the called genes, so a read error is possible. This chain links TRBV5-4 with TRBJ2-1; TRBD1 aligns across 7 bases. The CDR3 covers 19 residues. Germline-derived CDR1 and CDR2 are SGHNT and YYREEE (reference sequence). CDR3 nucleotide sequence: TGCGCCAGCAGCTTGCCCCGGGTAGACAGGGTGGCCTCTGACAATGAGCAGTTCTTC. This codes for CASSLPRVDRVASDNEQFF.

At least ten counts were recorded for this clonotype. The chain links TRBV2 to TRBJ1-1; TRBD1 matches at 8 bases. V was pared by 1 base and J by 2 bases, with 6 bases of the junction left unmatched. Per germline, CDR1 SNHLY and CDR2 FYNNEI. The CDR3 is made up of 16 amino acids. CDR3 in amino acids: CASSEGTGRANTEAFF. The CDR3 DNA reads as TGTGCCAGCAGTGAAGGGACAGGGAGGGCAAACACTGAAGCTTTCTTT.

J is TRBJ1-2 and V is TRBV27; TRBD1 might be the D (5 bases). There are 14 residues in the CDR3. The V gene lost 1 base and the J gene lost 8 bases, with 14 bases spanning the gap. The germline gives CDR1 MNHEY, CDR2 SMNVEV (reference sequence). In DNA, the CDR3 is TGTGCCAGCAGTTTATTTCCCACGGGGGAAGGCTACACCTTC. Translation gives CASSLFPTGEGYTF.

This chain links TRBV29-1 with TRBJ2-3; 8 positions match TRBD1. This CDR3 comprises 14 residues. V was pared by 6 bases and J by 5 bases, with 10 bases of the junction left unmatched. Germline assignment: CDR1 SQVTM and CDR2 ANQGSEA. As DNA, the CDR3 is TGCAGCGTGGCAACAGGGGGTCGTGGAGATACGCAGTATTTT. Translating gives CSVATGGRGDTQYF.

The chain carries TRBV15 and TRBJ2-7; TRBD1 matches 8 bases. The CDR3 has 15 residues. With V trimmed by 0 bases and J by 2 bases, 3 bases remained unmatched. The germline V gene has CDR1 LNHNV and CDR2 YYDKDF (reference sequence). The DNA of the CDR3 is TGTGCCACCAGCAGAGATCGACAGGGGACCTACGAGCAGTACTTC. This sequence encodes CATSRDRQGTYEQYF.

Only a few counts were recorded for this clonotype. The chain carries TRBV24-1 and TRBJ2-7; D remains unclear. V was pared by 3 bases and J by 7 bases, with 9 bases between. Germline V gene sequence: CDR1 KGHDR, CDR2 SFDVKD. The length of the CDR3 is 12 residues. The CDR3 loop reads CATSDATGEQYF. In DNA, the CDR3 is TGTGCCACCAGTGATGCTACGGGTGAGCAGTACTTC.

The chain has TRBV7-3 and TRBJ2-2, with D hard to call. The ends were cut back, 5 bases at V and 0 bases at J, with 4 bases in the middle. This CDR3 is 13 amino acids long. In germline, CDR1 is SGHTA, CDR2 FQGTGA. The chain's CDR3 is CASSQTNTGELFF. CDR3 bases: TGTGCCAGCAGCCAGACGAACACCGGGGAGCTGTTTTTT.

Concerning this clonotype itself: Likely a read error: the CDR3 ends without its conserved phenylalanine or tryptophan. It is unclear where the CDR3 begins or ends on the DNA, so no DNA is shown, and the CDR3 is as TCRdb lists it. The V call is TRBV7-6, the J call TRBJ2-1; the listed D gene, TRBD1, was not tested against the DNA. Germline-derived CDR1 and CDR2 are SGHVS and FNYEAQ. With termini counted, the CDR3 has 16 amino acids. The CDR3: CASSLYNRPGYNEQSL.

In this sample, this clonotype turned up many times. This chain links TRBV19 with TRBJ1-5, with D possibly matching TRBD1 (5 bases). From germline, CDR1 is LNHDA and CDR2 SQIVND (reference sequence). V gave up 4 bases and J gave up 1 base, with 5 bases separating them. The CDR3 has 13 amino acids. Here the CDR3 reads CASSTGSNQPQHF. The CDR3 region has the DNA TGTGCCAGTAGTACAGGGAGCAATCAGCCCCAGCATTTT.

This clonotype appeared many times. The V gene is TRBV2, the J gene TRBJ2-1; D possibly corresponds to TRBD1 (6 bases). The germline V gene encodes CDR1 SNHLY and CDR2 FYNNEI. V lost 7 bases and J 7 bases, leaving 23 bases between the germline ends. This CDR3 comprises 16 residues. CDR3 DNA: TGTGCCAGCATCCAGGTATTGGACAGAATGGGGAATGAGCAGTTCTTC. This gives the protein CASIQVLDRMGNEQFF.

Here the CDR3 reads CASSLDSGRNEKLFF. In nucleotides, the CDR3 is TGTGCCAGCAGCTTAGATTCGGGCAGGAATGAAAAACTGTTTTTT. The J gene is TRBJ1-4, the V gene TRBV7-9; D uncertain. The V end lost 1 base, the J end lost 5 bases, and 11 bases lay between the germline ends. The V gene's germline CDR1 is SEHNR and CDR2 FQNEAQ (reference sequence). The CDR3 loop spans 15 amino acids.

The chain combines TRBV7-9 with TRBJ1-5; D gene unclear. Germline V gives CDR1 SEHNR, CDR2 FQNEAQ (reference sequence). The CDR3 has 12 amino acids. The V gene lost 5 bases and the J gene lost 10 bases, with 12 bases spanning the gap. This chain's CDR3 is CASSPDTSPQHF. The CDR3 region has the DNA TGTGCCAGCAGCCCTGACACTAGCCCCCAGCATTTT.

The rearrangement joins TRBV10-1 to TRBJ1-1; TRBD1 might be the D (6 bases). The CDR3 has 15 amino acids. V was shortened by 5 bases and J by 1 base, with 14 bases between the two germline ends. Looked up from germline, CDR1 is WNHNN and CDR2 is SYGVQD (reference sequence). The CDR3 sequence is CASSFPTGWNTEAFF. The DNA of the CDR3 is TGCGCCAGCAGTTTTCCTACAGGGTGGAACACTGAAGCTTTCTTT.

This clonotype showed up many times. V usage is TRBV24-1 and J usage is TRBJ2-7, with D perhaps TRBD2 (6 bases). Germline V lookup: CDR1 KGHDR, CDR2 SFDVKD. V lost 4 bases, J lost 3 bases, and 9 bases lay in between. The CDR3 length is 13 residues. CDR3 sequence: CATSDGGLYEQYF. The DNA of the CDR3 is TGTGCCACCAGTGACGGGGGTCTCTACGAGCAGTACTTC.

J is TRBJ2-3 and V is TRBV16; D not resolved. This CDR3 has 14 amino acids. V shed 0 bases and J shed 0 bases, with 4 bases lying between them. The germline gives CDR1 KGHSY, CDR2 FQNENV. The CDR3 here is CASSQSDSTDTQYF. Here the CDR3 DNA reads TGTGCCAGCAGCCAATCCGACAGCACAGATACGCAGTATTTT.

This clonotype showed up just a few times. One base away lies a much larger clone, so this may be a sequencing read error. J is TRBJ1-4 and V is TRBV20-1, with D possibly matching TRBD1 (5 bases). Germline values: CDR1 DFQATT, CDR2 SNEGSKA (reference sequence). CDR3 length: 11 residues. CDR3: CSPLRGEKLFF. The CDR3 nucleotides read TGCAGCCCCTTGAGGGGAGAAAAACTGTTTTTT.

This clonotype was recorded at least ten times. V usage is TRBV2 and J usage is TRBJ1-1; no reliable D call. The V gene's germline CDR1 is SNHLY and CDR2 FYNNEI. The CDR3 is made up of 11 amino acids. The V end lost 5 bases, the J end lost 6 bases, and 7 bases lay between the germline ends. The CDR3 protein is CASSSIAEAFF. The CDR3 nucleotides read TGTGCCAGCAGTTCAATTGCTGAAGCTTTCTTT.

V and J are TRBV7-8 and TRBJ2-5, with D hard to call. CDR1 is SGHVS, CDR2 FQNEAQ, per germline. The V gene lost 1 base and the J gene lost 2 bases, with 5 bases spanning the gap. The CDR3 runs 13 residues. CDR3 nucleotides: TGTGCCAGCAGCTTAGTGAAGCAAGAGACCCAGTACTTC. It is translated as CASSLVKQETQYF.

The chain uses TRBV11-2 and TRBJ2-5; no definite D call. V lost 3 bases to trimming and J lost 1 base, with 12 bases between them. The germline V gene encodes CDR1 SGHAT and CDR2 FQNNGV. This CDR3 has 15 residues. Here the CDR3 reads CASSFGRKPQETQYF. The CDR3 DNA reads TGTGCCAGCAGCTTCGGCCGCAAACCCCAAGAGACCCAGTACTTC.